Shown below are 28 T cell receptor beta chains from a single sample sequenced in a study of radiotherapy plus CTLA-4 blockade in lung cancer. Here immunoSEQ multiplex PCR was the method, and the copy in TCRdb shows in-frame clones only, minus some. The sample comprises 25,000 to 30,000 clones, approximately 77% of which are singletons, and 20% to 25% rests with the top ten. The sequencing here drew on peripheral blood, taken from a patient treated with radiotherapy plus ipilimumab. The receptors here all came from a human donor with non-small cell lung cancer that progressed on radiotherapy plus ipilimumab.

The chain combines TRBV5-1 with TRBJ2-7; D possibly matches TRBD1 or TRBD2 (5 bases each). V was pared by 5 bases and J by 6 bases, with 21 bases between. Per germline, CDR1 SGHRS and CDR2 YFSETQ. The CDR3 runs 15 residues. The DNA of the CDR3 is TGCGCCAGCAGGTCCCGGGACGGACATACCCGCGAGCAGTACTTC. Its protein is CASRSRDGHTREQYF.

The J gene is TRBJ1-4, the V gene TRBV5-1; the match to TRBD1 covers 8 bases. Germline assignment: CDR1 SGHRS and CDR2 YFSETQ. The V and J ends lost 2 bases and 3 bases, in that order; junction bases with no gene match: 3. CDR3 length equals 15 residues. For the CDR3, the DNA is TGCGCCAGCAGCTTTCTGGGACAGGCTAATGAAAAACTGTTTTTT. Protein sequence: CASSFLGQANEKLFF.

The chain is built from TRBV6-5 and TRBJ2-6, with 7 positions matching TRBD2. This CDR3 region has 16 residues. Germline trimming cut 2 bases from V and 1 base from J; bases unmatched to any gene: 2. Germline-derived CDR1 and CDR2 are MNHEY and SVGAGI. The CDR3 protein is CASSYLAESGANVLTF. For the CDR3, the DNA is TGTGCCAGCAGTTACCTAGCGGAGTCTGGGGCCAACGTCCTGACTTTC.

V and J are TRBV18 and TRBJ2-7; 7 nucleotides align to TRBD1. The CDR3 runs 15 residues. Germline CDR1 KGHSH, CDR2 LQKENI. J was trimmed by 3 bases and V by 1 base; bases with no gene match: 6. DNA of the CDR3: TGTGCCAGCTCACCACGAACAGGGGAGTACTACGAGCAGTACTTC. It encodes CASSPRTGEYYEQYF.

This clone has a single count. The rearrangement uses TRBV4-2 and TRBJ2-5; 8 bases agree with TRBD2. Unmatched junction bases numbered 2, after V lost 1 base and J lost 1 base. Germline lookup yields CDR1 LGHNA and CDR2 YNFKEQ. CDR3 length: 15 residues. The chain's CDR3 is CASSQATSGQETQYF. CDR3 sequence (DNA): TGTGCCAGCAGCCAAGCAACTAGCGGCCAAGAGACCCAGTACTTC.

This CDR3 is CASSVFGQSGTYGYTF. The CDR3 nucleotides are TGTGCCAGCAGCGTATTCGGACAGAGTGGGACCTATGGCTACACCTTC. This chain joins TRBV9 and TRBJ1-2; perhaps TRBD1 as D (6 bases). The CDR3 has 16 residues. V shed 1 base and J shed 4 bases, with 17 bases lying between them. CDR1 is SGDLS and CDR2 is YYNGEE in the germline V gene.

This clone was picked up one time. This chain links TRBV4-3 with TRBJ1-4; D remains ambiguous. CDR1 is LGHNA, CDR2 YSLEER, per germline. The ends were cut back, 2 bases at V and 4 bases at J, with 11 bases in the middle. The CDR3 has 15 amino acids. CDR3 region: CASSQSTALNEKLFF. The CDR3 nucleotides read TGCGCCAGCAGCCAATCGACTGCGCTTAATGAAAAACTGTTTTTT.

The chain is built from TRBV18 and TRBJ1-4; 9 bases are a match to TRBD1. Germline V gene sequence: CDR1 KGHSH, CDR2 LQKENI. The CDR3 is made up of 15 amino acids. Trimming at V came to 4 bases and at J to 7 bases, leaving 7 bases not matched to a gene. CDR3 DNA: TGTGCCAGCTCACAAAACAGGGGGCTAGCTGAAAAACTGTTTTTT. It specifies CASSQNRGLAEKLFF.

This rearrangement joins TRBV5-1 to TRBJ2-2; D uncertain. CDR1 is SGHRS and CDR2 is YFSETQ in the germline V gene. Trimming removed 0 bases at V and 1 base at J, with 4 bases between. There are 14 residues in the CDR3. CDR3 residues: CASSLAGNTGELFF. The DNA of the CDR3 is TGCGCCAGCAGCTTGGCAGGGAACACCGGGGAGCTGTTTTTT.

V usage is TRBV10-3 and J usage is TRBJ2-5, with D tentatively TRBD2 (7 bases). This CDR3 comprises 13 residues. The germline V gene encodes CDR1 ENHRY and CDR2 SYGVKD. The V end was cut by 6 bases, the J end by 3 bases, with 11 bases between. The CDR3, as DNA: TGTGCCATCAGGGGGGGGCCCGAAGAGACCCAGTACTTC. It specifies CAIRGGPEETQYF.

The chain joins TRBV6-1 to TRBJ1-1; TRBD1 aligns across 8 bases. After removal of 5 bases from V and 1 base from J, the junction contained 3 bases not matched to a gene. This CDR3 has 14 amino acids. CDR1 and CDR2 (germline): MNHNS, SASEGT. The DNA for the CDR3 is TGTGCCAGCAGTCTCGACAGGGGGAACACTGAAGCTTTCTTT. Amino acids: CASSLDRGNTEAFF.

CDR3 loop: CASSEVGGNNEKLFF. The CDR3 DNA sequence: TGTGCCAGCAGTGAAGTGGGCGGAAATAATGAAAAACTGTTTTTT. The chain employs TRBV2 and TRBJ1-4; no firm D call. The CDR3 sequence is 15 residues long. Trimming took off 1 base at V and 4 bases at J, with 10 bases between the two ends. CDR1 and CDR2 (germline): SNHLY, FYNNEI.

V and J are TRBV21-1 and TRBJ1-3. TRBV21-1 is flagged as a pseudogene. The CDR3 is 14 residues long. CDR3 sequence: CASIGRAPGNTIYF. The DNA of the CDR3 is TGTGCCAGCATCGGCCGGGCCCCTGGAAACACCATATATTTT.

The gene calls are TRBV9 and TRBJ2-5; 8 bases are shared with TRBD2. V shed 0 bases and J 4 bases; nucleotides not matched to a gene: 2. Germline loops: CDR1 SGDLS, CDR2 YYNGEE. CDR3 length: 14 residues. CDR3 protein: CASSVGAGGETQYF. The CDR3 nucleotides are TGTGCCAGCAGCGTAGGGGCGGGGGGAGAGACCCAGTACTTC.

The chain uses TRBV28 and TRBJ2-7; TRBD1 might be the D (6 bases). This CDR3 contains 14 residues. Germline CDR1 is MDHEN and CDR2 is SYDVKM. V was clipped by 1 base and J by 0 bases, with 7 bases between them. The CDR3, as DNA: TGTGCCAGCAGTTTATCGGACAGCTCCTACGAGCAGTACTTC. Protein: CASSLSDSSYEQYF.

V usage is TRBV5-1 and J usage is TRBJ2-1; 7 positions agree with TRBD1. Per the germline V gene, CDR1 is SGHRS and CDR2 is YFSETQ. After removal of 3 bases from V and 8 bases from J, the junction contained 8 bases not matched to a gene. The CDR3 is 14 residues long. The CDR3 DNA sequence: TGCGCCAGCAGCTGGGAAACAGGGGTGGATGAGCAGTTCTTC. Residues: CASSWETGVDEQFF.

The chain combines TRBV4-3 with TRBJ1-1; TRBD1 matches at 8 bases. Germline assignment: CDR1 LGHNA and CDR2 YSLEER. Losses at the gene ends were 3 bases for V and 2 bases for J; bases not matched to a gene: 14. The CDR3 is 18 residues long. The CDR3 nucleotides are TGCGCCAGCAGCCAGGACTGGTCAGGGGGCAGAGGTAACACTGAAGCTTTCTTT. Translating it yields CASSQDWSGGRGNTEAFF.

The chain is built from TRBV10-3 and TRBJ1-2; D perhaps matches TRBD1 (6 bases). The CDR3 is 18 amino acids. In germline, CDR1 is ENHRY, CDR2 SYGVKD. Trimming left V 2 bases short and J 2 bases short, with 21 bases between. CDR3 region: CAISETWTVSGLNYGYTF. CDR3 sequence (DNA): TGTGCCATCAGTGAGACTTGGACAGTATCGGGACTCAACTATGGCTACACCTTC.

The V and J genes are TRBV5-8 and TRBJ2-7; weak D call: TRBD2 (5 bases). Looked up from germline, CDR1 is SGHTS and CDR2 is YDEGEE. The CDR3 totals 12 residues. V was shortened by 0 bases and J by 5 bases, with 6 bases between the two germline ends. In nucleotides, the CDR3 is TGTGCCAGCAGCTTGGGGGGAGACGAGCAGTACTTC. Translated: CASSLGGDEQYF.

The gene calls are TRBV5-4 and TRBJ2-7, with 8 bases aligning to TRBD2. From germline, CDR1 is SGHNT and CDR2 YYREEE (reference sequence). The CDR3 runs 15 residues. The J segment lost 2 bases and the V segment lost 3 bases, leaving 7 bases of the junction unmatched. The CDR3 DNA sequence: TGTGCCAGCAGCTCACCAGCGGGAGCTACCTACGAGCAGTACTTC. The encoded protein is CASSSPAGATYEQYF.

CDR3 in amino acids: CAISNRQGRETQYF. The CDR3 DNA reads TGTGCCATCAGTAACAGACAGGGTCGGGAGACCCAGTACTTC. V and J are TRBV10-3 and TRBJ2-5, with 7 bases fitting TRBD1. The germline V gene encodes CDR1 ENHRY and CDR2 SYGVKD. Trimming at V came to 5 bases and at J to 5 bases, leaving 8 bases not matched to a gene. The CDR3 spans 14 residues.

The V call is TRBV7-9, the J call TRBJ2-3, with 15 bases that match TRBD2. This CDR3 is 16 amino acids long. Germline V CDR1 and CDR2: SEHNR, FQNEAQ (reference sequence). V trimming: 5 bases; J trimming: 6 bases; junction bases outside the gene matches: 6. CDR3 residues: CASSSGTSGGMDTQYF. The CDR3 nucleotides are TGTGCCAGCAGCAGCGGGACTAGCGGGGGGATGGATACGCAGTATTTT.

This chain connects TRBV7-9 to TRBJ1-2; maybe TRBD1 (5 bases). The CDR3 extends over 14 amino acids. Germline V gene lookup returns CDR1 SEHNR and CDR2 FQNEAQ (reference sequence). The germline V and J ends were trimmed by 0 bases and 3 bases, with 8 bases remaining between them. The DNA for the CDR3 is TGTGCCAGCAGCTTAGCGTCGGGACACTATGGCTACACCTTC. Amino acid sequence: CASSLASGHYGYTF.

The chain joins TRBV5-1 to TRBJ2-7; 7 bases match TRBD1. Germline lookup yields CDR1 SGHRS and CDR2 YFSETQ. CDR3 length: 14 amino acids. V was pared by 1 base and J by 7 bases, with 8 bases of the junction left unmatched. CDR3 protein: CASSLRQGEREQYF. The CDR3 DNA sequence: TGCGCCAGCAGCTTGCGGCAGGGGGAGAGGGAGCAGTACTTC.

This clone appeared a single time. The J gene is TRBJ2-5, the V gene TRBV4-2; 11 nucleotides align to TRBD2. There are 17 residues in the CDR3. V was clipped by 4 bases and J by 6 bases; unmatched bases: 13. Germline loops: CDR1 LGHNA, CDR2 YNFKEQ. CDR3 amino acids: CASSLVEASGGMKTQYF. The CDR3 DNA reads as TGTGCCAGCAGCCTCGTAGAGGCTAGCGGGGGGATGAAGACCCAGTACTTC.

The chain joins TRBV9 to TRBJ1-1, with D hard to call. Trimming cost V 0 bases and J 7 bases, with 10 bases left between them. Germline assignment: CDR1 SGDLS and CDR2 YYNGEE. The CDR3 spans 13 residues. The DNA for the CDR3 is TGTGCCAGCAGCGTAGGTGGGTTAGGTGAAGCTTTCTTT. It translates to CASSVGGLGEAFF.

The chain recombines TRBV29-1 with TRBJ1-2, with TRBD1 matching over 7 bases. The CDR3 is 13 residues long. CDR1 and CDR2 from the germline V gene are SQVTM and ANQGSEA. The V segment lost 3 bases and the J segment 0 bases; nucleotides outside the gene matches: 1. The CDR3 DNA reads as TGCAGCGTTGAGACAGGGCCTAACTATGGCTACACCTTC. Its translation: CSVETGPNYGYTF.

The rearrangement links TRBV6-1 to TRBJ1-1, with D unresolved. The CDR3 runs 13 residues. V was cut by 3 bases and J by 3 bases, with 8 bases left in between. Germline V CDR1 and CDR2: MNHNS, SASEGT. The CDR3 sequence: CASSESRDTEAFF. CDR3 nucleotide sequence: TGTGCCAGCAGTGAGTCTAGGGACACTGAAGCTTTCTTT.